The 27 T cell receptor beta chains below all came from one sample that was sequenced in a study of shared clonotypes between healthy human individuals. Generated by immunoSEQ multiplex PCR, the TCRdb table keeps only in-frame clones and is missing some. The sample contains about 2.1 million clones, 90% to 95% of which appear only once. As defined, naive CD8 cells were CD45RO-negative and positively selected for CCR7, with terminally differentiated effector memory CD45RA+ cells excluded. Sequences were obtained from naive CD8+ T cells from PBMCs. The receptors come from a man aged 18 to 30 in good health. Some clones in this sample may be carry-over from other donors' samples.

The chain has TRBV4-3 and TRBJ2-7; the match to TRBD1 covers 7 bases. Germline-derived CDR1 and CDR2 are LGHNA and YSLEER. This CDR3 has 15 residues. V lost 0 bases and J lost 7; bases outside the gene matches: 9. CDR3 region: CASSQDRSRGWEQYF. CDR3 bases: TGCGCCAGCAGCCAAGATCGAAGCAGGGGGTGGGAGCAGTACTTC.

The CDR3 here is CASSYSTGKDGYTF. The CDR3, as DNA: TGTGCCAGCAGTTACTCGACAGGGAAGGATGGCTACACCTTC. The genes are TRBV6-6 and TRBJ1-2; TRBD1 agrees at 7 bases. CDR3 size: 14 residues. Germline CDR1 MNHNY, CDR2 SVGAGI (reference sequence). V shed 0 bases, J shed 6 bases, and the junction held 4 bases outside the gene matches.

The chain employs TRBV2 and TRBJ2-3, with 8 nucleotides matching TRBD2. This CDR3 is 15 amino acids long. With 4 bases clipped from V and 7 bases from J, the junction kept 10 bases outside the gene matches. The germline gives CDR1 SNHLY, CDR2 FYNNEI. The CDR3 DNA follows: TGTGCCAGCAGTGGACTGGCGGGAGGTGTCCATACGCAGTATTTT. Protein: CASSGLAGGVHTQYF.

J is TRBJ2-7 and V is TRBV11-2; perhaps TRBD1 as D (5 bases). Trimming took off 5 bases at V and 2 bases at J, with 19 bases between the two ends. The length of the CDR3 is 16 residues. Germline lookup yields CDR1 SGHAT and CDR2 FQNNGV. CDR3 DNA: TGTGCCAGCAGCCCCCACCCCCAAGGGGCTACCTACGAGCAGTACTTC. This gives the protein CASSPHPQGATYEQYF. The variable domain in full, completed from reference TRBV11-2 and TRBJ2-7, reads EAGVAQSPRYKIIEKRQSVAFWCNPISGHATLYWYQQILGQGPKLLIQFQNNGVVDDSQLPKDRFSAERLKGVDSTLKIQPAKLEDSAVYLCASSPHPQGATYEQYFGPGTRLTVT.

The chain carries TRBV4-1 and TRBJ2-3; D gene unclear. The CDR3 is 18 amino acids. Per germline, CDR1 MGHRA and CDR2 YSYEKL. Trimming left V 1 base short and J 1 base short, with 18 bases between. CDR3 sequence reads: CASSQASLGPPGTDTQYF. As DNA, the CDR3 is TGCGCCAGCAGCCAAGCAAGTCTAGGCCCCCCGGGCACAGATACGCAGTATTTT.

The chain couples TRBV7-2 to TRBJ1-1; 9 bases agree with TRBD1. With V trimmed by 2 bases and J by 11 bases, 3 bases remained unmatched. This CDR3 has 12 residues. CDR1 SGHTA and CDR2 FQGNSA come from the germline V gene. The CDR3 DNA reads TGTGCCAGCAGCTTAAGGACAGGGGCTGCTTTCTTT. Translated, it gives CASSLRTGAAFF. Drawing the rest from reference TRBV7-2 and TRBJ1-1, the complete variable domain is GAGVSQSPSNKVTEKGKDVELRCDPISGHTALYWYRQSLGQGLEFLIYFQGNSAPDKSGLPSDRFSAERTGGSVSTLTIQRTQQEDSAVYLCASSLRTGAAFFGQGTRLTVV.

The chain combines TRBV11-2 with TRBJ1-5, with no clear D. This CDR3 has 12 amino acids. Looked up from germline, CDR1 is SGHAT and CDR2 is FQNNGV. V was shortened by 5 bases and J by 9 bases, with 11 bases between the two germline ends. The CDR3 region has the DNA TGTGCCAGCAGCCCTGAAACGGGGCCCCAGCATTTT. It translates to CASSPETGPQHF.

The V call is TRBV7-9, the J call TRBJ1-1, with 9 bases that match TRBD1. The V segment lost 4 bases and the J segment 3 bases; nucleotides outside the gene matches: 6. CDR3 length: 15 residues. The germline gives CDR1 SEHNR, CDR2 FQNEAQ (reference sequence). CDR3 coding DNA: TGTGCCAGCAGCTCTCGGGACAGGGTGTACACTGAAGCTTTCTTT. Protein sequence: CASSSRDRVYTEAFF.

The chain recombines TRBV27 with TRBJ1-1; a weak D match, TRBD1 (6 bases). CDR3 length equals 15 residues. V was shortened by 8 bases and J by 1 base, with 17 bases between the two germline ends. From germline, CDR1 is MNHEY and CDR2 SMNVEV (reference sequence). The CDR3: CASFWPPGANTEAFF. DNA of the CDR3: TGTGCCAGCTTCTGGCCCCCAGGGGCGAACACTGAAGCTTTCTTT.

The gene calls are TRBV5-4 and TRBJ1-6; D may be TRBD1 (5 bases). Between the trimmed V and J ends, which lost 0 bases and 0 bases, there was a span of 19 bases. Germline V gene lookup returns CDR1 SGHNT and CDR2 YYREEE (reference sequence). CDR3 length equals 20 residues. CDR3 DNA sequence: TGTGCCAGCAGCTTGGCCTTGGGGACTGAACTCAGCTCCTATAATTCACCCCTCCACTTT. Encoded protein: CASSLALGTELSSYNSPLHF.

The chain couples TRBV28 to TRBJ1-2; D not resolved. V was pared by 9 bases and J by 4 bases, with 15 bases between. The germline V gene has CDR1 MDHEN and CDR2 SYDVKM. CDR3 length equals 13 residues. The CDR3 DNA follows: TGTGCCAGTCTTCCCACAGTGCGCTATGGCTACACCTTC. Its protein product is CASLPTVRYGYTF.

This chain connects TRBV7-9 to TRBJ2-7; 8 bases align to TRBD2. Germline CDR1 is SEHNR and CDR2 is FQNEAQ (reference sequence). The CDR3 has 15 residues. J lost 6 bases, V lost 7 bases, and 14 bases had no gene match. The CDR3 DNA reads TGTGCCAGCACTCCCCCCGGGACTAGGGTAGGCGAGCAGTACTTC. It specifies CASTPPGTRVGEQYF.

The chain carries TRBV11-2 and TRBJ2-7, with unresolved D. V was cut by 2 bases and J by 7 bases, with 9 bases left in between. Per the germline V gene, CDR1 is SGHAT and CDR2 is FQNNGV. The CDR3 consists of 12 residues. The CDR3 here is CASSLLGQEQYF. In nucleotides, the CDR3 is TGTGCCAGCAGCTTACTCGGGCAGGAGCAGTACTTC. Filled out from reference TRBV11-2 and TRBJ2-7, the complete variable domain reads EAGVAQSPRYKIIEKRQSVAFWCNPISGHATLYWYQQILGQGPKLLIQFQNNGVVDDSQLPKDRFSAERLKGVDSTLKIQPAKLEDSAVYLCASSLLGQEQYFGPGTRLTVT.

The chain carries TRBV28 and TRBJ2-1; 8 bases fit TRBD2. The CDR3 has 15 amino acids. With 3 bases clipped from V and 8 bases from J, the junction kept 9 bases outside the gene matches. Germline values: CDR1 MDHEN, CDR2 SYDVKM. The CDR3 nucleotides are TGTGCCAGCAGTTTCCCTAGGAGCGGGAGCTATGAGCAGTTCTTC. Translation gives CASSFPRSGSYEQFF.

The V and J genes are TRBV16 and TRBJ2-3; TRBD2 is a possible D gene (6 bases). The CDR3 sequence is 15 residues long. V was pared by 0 bases and J by 3 bases, with 10 bases between. Germline CDR1 and CDR2: KGHSY and FQNENV. DNA of the CDR3: TGTGCCAGCAGCCAATCAGCAGCGGGTACAGATACGCAGTATTTT. It translates to CASSQSAAGTDTQYF.

The chain joins TRBV19 to TRBJ1-5; no clear D. Trimming removed 3 bases from V and 9 bases from J, with 12 bases in between. Germline CDR1 is LNHDA and CDR2 is SQIVND (reference sequence). The CDR3 covers 13 residues. In DNA form, the CDR3 reads TGTGCCAGTAGTATGGGGTTAAAACTGCCCCAGCATTTT. It is translated as CASSMGLKLPQHF.

The chain carries TRBV29-1 and TRBJ2-3; tentatively, D is TRBD2 (7 bases). The ends were cut back, 4 bases at V and 0 bases at J, with 14 bases in the middle. Germline V gene sequence: CDR1 SQVTM, CDR2 ANQGSEA. The CDR3 length is 15 residues. DNA for the CDR3: TGCAGCGTTGGTGTACAGGGAGGGAGCACAGATACGCAGTATTTT. Translation: CSVGVQGGSTDTQYF.

Comments on this clone: The sample holds other DNA sequences that translate to the same CDR3. CDR3 loop: CASRETGNYGYTF. Here the CDR3 DNA reads TGTGCCAGCAGAGAAACAGGGAACTATGGCTACACCTTC. V gene TRBV2 combines with J gene TRBJ1-2, with TRBD1 as a possible D gene (6 bases). The CDR3 is 13 amino acids. The germline V gene encodes CDR1 SNHLY and CDR2 FYNNEI. V was pared by 6 bases and J by 2 bases, with 10 bases between.

This clone was counted a single time. This chain connects TRBV13 to TRBJ2-1, with 11 bases fitting TRBD2. Trimming removed 5 bases from V and 4 bases from J; junction bases left unmatched: 7. Germline V gene data show CDR1 as PRHDT and CDR2 as FYEKMQ (reference sequence). CDR3 size: 16 residues. The chain's CDR3 is CASSPAGTSGYNEQFF. The CDR3, as DNA: TGTGCCAGCAGCCCCGCCGGGACTAGCGGTTACAATGAGCAGTTCTTC.

In this sample, this clone turned up once. The rearrangement links TRBV27 to TRBJ2-1, with D unclear. The germline V gene has CDR1 MNHEY and CDR2 SMNVEV (reference sequence). Trimming took off 5 bases at V and 1 base at J, with 15 bases between the two ends. The CDR3 has 16 residues. CDR3 residues: CASSPLIPLSYNEQFF. The CDR3 nucleotides are TGTGCCAGCAGTCCCCTCATACCACTTTCCTACAATGAGCAGTTCTTC.

V is TRBV12-5 and J is TRBJ2-3; D assignment may be TRBD1 or TRBD2 (6 bases each). This CDR3 comprises 15 residues. Germline CDR1 is LGHNT and CDR2 is FRNRAP. V lost 2 bases and J 4 bases, leaving 13 bases between the germline ends. CDR3 residues: CASGLPTGGSDTQYF. CDR3 coding DNA: TGTGCTAGTGGTTTGCCCACCGGGGGCTCAGATACGCAGTATTTT.

The chain couples TRBV14 to TRBJ1-5; D call uncertain. This CDR3 comprises 18 residues. The V end lost 5 bases, the J end lost 4 bases, and 24 bases lay between the germline ends. Germline CDR1 is SGHDN and CDR2 is FVKESK. This CDR3 reads CASSCTRLTINWNQPQHF. The DNA for the CDR3 is TGTGCCAGCAGCTGCACTCGTCTGACTATCAATTGGAATCAGCCCCAGCATTTT.

The rearrangement uses TRBV7-9 and TRBJ2-1; 15 bases map to TRBD2. Unmatched junction bases numbered 12, after V lost 3 bases and J lost 9 bases. The CDR3 is 18 amino acids. Germline V lookup: CDR1 SEHNR, CDR2 FQNEAQ (reference sequence). DNA for the CDR3: TGTGCCAGCAGCTTTAGCACCCGGACTAGCGGGAGGGCCCTTGAGCAGTTCTTC. Translated, it gives CASSFSTRTSGRALEQFF.

The V gene is TRBV4-1, the J gene TRBJ2-2, with 7 bases that match TRBD1. V lost 3 bases, J lost 4 bases, and 8 bases stayed unmatched. The CDR3 has 16 residues. Germline V gene data show CDR1 as MGHRA and CDR2 as YSYEKL. The CDR3 reads CASSQMKGAGTGELFF. The CDR3 DNA follows: TGCGCCAGCAGCCAGATGAAGGGGGCGGGCACCGGGGAGCTGTTTTTT.

The chain carries TRBV15 and TRBJ2-1, with 11 bases matching TRBD1. Losses at the gene ends were 1 base for V and 7 bases for J; bases not matched to a gene: 9. CDR1 and CDR2 from the germline V gene are LNHNV and YYDKDF (reference sequence). This CDR3 region has 17 residues. The CDR3 loop reads CATSRARDRGMKNEQFF. The CDR3 nucleotides are TGTGCCACCAGCAGAGCCCGGGACAGGGGGATGAAAAATGAGCAGTTCTTC.

The J gene is TRBJ1-1, the V gene TRBV5-4; the D gene is possibly TRBD1 (6 bases). V lost 0 bases and J 4 bases, leaving 13 bases between the germline ends. The CDR3 is 15 residues long. Germline loops: CDR1 SGHNT, CDR2 YYREEE (reference sequence). The CDR3 DNA follows: TGTGCCAGCAGCTTGGACCAGGGGACCGGCACTGAAGCTTTCTTT. This codes for CASSLDQGTGTEAFF.

The rearrangement joins TRBV27 to TRBJ2-7; D uncertain. The CDR3 is made up of 14 amino acids. The V and J ends lost 9 bases and 6 bases respectively, with 21 bases between them. Germline V lookup: CDR1 MNHEY, CDR2 SMNVEV (reference sequence). The DNA for the CDR3 is TGTGCCAGTAGAGTCGGCAGGACCTCCCTCGAGCAGTACTTC. Its protein is CASRVGRTSLEQYF.